This T cell receptor (beta chain) originates from a study of cytomegalovirus exposure and HLA in healthy donors. Germline V gene data show CDR1 as GTSNPN and CDR2 as SVGIG (reference sequence). The CDR3 runs 11 residues. All donors participated as healthy donors of bone marrow. About this clone: Its cognate antigen is unknown. One end of the junction fails to match germline, which may point to a read error.

It was with 60 Vbeta and 13 Jbeta primers that the PCR ran. Some clones are missing from TCRdb's copy, which holds only in-frame ones; the method was immunoSEQ multiplex PCR. The data show about 160,000 clones, with roughly four fifths seen just once and less than 3% held by the top ten. Overall study results and limits: Later on, analysis showed that most CMV-associated TCR beta chains appeared to be HLA-restricted. As a later analysis showed, a missense DCLRE1C variant was linked to trimming of TCR beta V- and J-genes. In a later analysis, an Asian-associated ancestry cluster reportedly showed fewer N-insertions than the roughly 730-donor mean.

The clonotype comes from a female donor in good health and CMV-seronegative. V is TRBV30 and J is TRBJ1-2; TRBD1 might be the D (5 bases). Sample: PBMCs. CDR3 sequence: CAWSSLQGRAF. The DNA for the CDR3 is TGTGCCTGGAGTTCCCTCCAGGGAAGGGCCTTC. The whole variable domain, filled in from reference TRBV30 and TRBJ1-2, reads SQTIHQWPATLVQPVGSPLSLECTVEGTSNPNLYWYRQAAGRGLQLLFYSVGIGQISSEVPQNLSASRPQDRQFILSSKKLLLSDSGFYLCAWSSLQGRAFGSGTRLTVV.